These 4 T cell receptor beta chains were sequenced from one sample in a study of memory CD4+ T cells and cytomegalovirus serostatus. Single viable CD3+CD4+CD8-CD45RO+ cells were sorted as the memory CD4+ T cells. This table comes from immunoSEQ multiplex PCR, and its TCRdb copy is limited to in-frame clones, with some not included. Counted here are 55,000 to 80,000 clones, 70% to 80% occurring once; the ten biggest clones make up approximately 4.5%. Sequencing used memory CD4+ T cells from blood. The source is an adult in good health and CMV-seropositive.

The chain has TRBV4-2 and TRBJ1-5; TRBD1 is a possible D gene (6 bases). CDR1 and CDR2 (germline): LGHNA, YNFKEQ. This CDR3 has 15 amino acids. V was clipped by 4 bases and J by 4 bases, with 14 bases between them. The CDR3 loop reads CASSPTRGANQPQHF. DNA for the CDR3: TGTGCCAGCAGCCCGACCCGGGGGGCAAATCAGCCCCAGCATTTT.

The chain joins TRBV6-1 to TRBJ1-5; 8 nucleotides agree with TRBD1. The CDR3 has 14 amino acids. Per germline, CDR1 MNHNS and CDR2 SASEGT. V lost 4 bases to trimming and J lost 3 bases; unmatched junction nucleotides: 2. CDR3 protein: CASSVTGANQPQHF. The CDR3 DNA is TGTGCCAGCAGTGTGACAGGGGCCAATCAGCCCCAGCATTTT.

This chain joins TRBV21-1 and TRBJ1-3; the tabulated D call, TRBD1, remains unverified against the DNA. TRBV21-1 is labeled a pseudogene. The CDR3 has 17 amino acids. DNA for the CDR3: TGTGCCAGCAGCAAAGCGCTCGCCAGGGGAAGGGGAAACACCATATATTTT. It specifies CASSKALARGRGNTIYF.

The chain is built from TRBV19 and TRBJ1-4; 7 bases line up with TRBD1. Germline V gene sequence: CDR1 LNHDA, CDR2 SQIVND (reference sequence). CDR3 length: 15 amino acids. The ends lost 4 bases at V and 0 bases at J; junction bases unmatched: 2. CDR3 residues: CASSNTGATNEKLFF. In DNA, the CDR3 is TGTGCCAGTAGTAATACAGGGGCAACTAATGAAAAACTGTTTTTT.